Presented here are 22 T cell receptor beta chains from one specimen sequenced in a study of regulatory and conventional T cells in RAG deficiency. Conventional CD4+ T cells were sorted from blood as CD25-low CD127-high cells. The table came from immunoSEQ multiplex PCR; TCRdb's copy has only in-frame clones and leaves some out. Found here are approximately 30,000 clones, more than 90% of them singletons; the top ten hold roughly 0.35%. This same sample was also part of a study on regulatory T cells. Per that study: Amplification used 52 TRBV primers and 13 TRBJ primers.

What was sequenced was CD25- CD4+ T cells sorted from blood. These receptors were obtained from a human donor in good health.

The rearrangement uses TRBV28 and TRBJ1-4; tentative D call: TRBD1 (5 bases). Germline loops: CDR1 MDHEN, CDR2 SYDVKM. V was clipped by 3 bases and J by 7 bases, with 12 bases between them. CDR3 length equals 14 residues. In nucleotides, the CDR3 is TGTGCCAGCAGTTTCGGGGGGGTCACTGAAAAACTGTTTTTT. Its protein is CASSFGGVTEKLFF. The full variable domain, in which reference TRBV28 and TRBJ1-4 provide the parts outside the CDR3, is DVKVTQSSRYLVKRTGEKVFLECVQDMDHENMFWYRQDPGLGLRLIYFSYDVKMKEKGDIPEGYSVSREKKERFSLILESASTNQTSMYLCASSFGGVTEKLFFGSGTQLSVL.

The V call is TRBV9, the J call TRBJ2-1, with a possible D match to TRBD1 (5 bases). CDR1 is SGDLS, CDR2 YYNGEE, per germline. The ends were cut back, 0 bases at V and 4 bases at J, with 5 bases in the middle. The CDR3 sequence is 13 residues long. CDR3 region: CASSVGQYNEQFF. The DNA for the CDR3 is TGTGCCAGCAGCGTAGGACAGTACAATGAGCAGTTCTTC.

The chain couples TRBV6-5 to TRBJ2-1; 7 positions match TRBD2. The CDR3 spans 15 residues. Trimming removed 4 bases from V and 4 bases from J; junction bases left unmatched: 7. The germline V gene encodes CDR1 MNHEY and CDR2 SVGAGI. The CDR3 DNA follows: TGTGCCAGCAGTTGGGCGCGGGAGCCGTACAATGAGCAGTTCTTC. Protein product: CASSWAREPYNEQFF.

V and J are TRBV25-1 and TRBJ2-2; weak D call: TRBD1 (5 bases). Germline assignment: CDR1 MGHDK and CDR2 SYGVNS. Trimming took off 7 bases at V and 3 bases at J, with 12 bases between the two ends. The CDR3 sequence is 14 residues long. The CDR3 nucleotides read TGTGCCAGCAAAAGGGGTTTCGACACCGGGGAGCTGTTTTTT. Translated: CASKRGFDTGELFF.

The chain recombines TRBV5-4 with TRBJ2-7, with TRBD1 matching 9 bases. The CDR3 consists of 15 residues. The ends lost 3 bases at V and 1 base at J; junction bases unmatched: 5. Germline assignment: CDR1 SGHNT and CDR2 YYREEE (reference sequence). Written as DNA, the CDR3 is TGTGCCAGCAGCTCTGGGACAGGGCGGTCCTACGAGCAGTACTTC. This translates into CASSSGTGRSYEQYF. Drawing the rest from reference TRBV5-4 and TRBJ2-7, the complete variable domain is ETGVTQSPTHLIKTRGQQVTLRCSSQSGHNTVSWYQQALGQGPQFIFQYYREEENGRGNFPPRFSGLQFPNYSSELNVNALELDDSALYLCASSSGTGRSYEQYFGPGTRLTVT.

V is TRBV10-2 and J is TRBJ1-2; TRBD1 matches 8 bases. The CDR3 contains 16 residues. Germline CDR1 and CDR2: WSHSY and SAAADI. V shed 2 bases and J 0 bases; nucleotides not matched to a gene: 5. For the CDR3, the DNA is TGCGCCAGCAGTGAGACGCAGGGGGCGGCTAACTATGGCTACACCTTC. Protein: CASSETQGAANYGYTF.

V gene TRBV10-2 combines with J gene TRBJ2-5, with D maybe TRBD2 (6 bases). The assigned J gene may be wrong: the sequence end matches TRBJ2-7 better. CDR3 length: 16 amino acids. Germline V gene lookup returns CDR1 WSHSY and CDR2 SAAADI. The CDR3 spells CASSDGGLGGGDEQYF. The CDR3 nucleotides are TGCGCCAGCAGTGATGGTGGCTTGGGGGGAGGTGACGAGCAGTACTTC.

V usage is TRBV7-2 and J usage is TRBJ2-1; 7 nucleotides match TRBD2. CDR1 SGHTA and CDR2 FQGNSA come from the germline V gene. The CDR3 length is 15 residues. V was clipped by 3 bases and J by 1 base; unmatched bases: 3. This CDR3 reads CASSLVGGSYNEQFF. CDR3 nucleotides: TGTGCCAGCAGCTTGGTCGGGGGGTCCTACAATGAGCAGTTCTTC.

The chain couples TRBV25-1 to TRBJ2-3; 7 positions match TRBD1. With V trimmed by 5 bases and J by 6 bases, 11 bases remained unmatched. Germline assignment: CDR1 MGHDK and CDR2 SYGVNS. This CDR3 contains 15 residues. CDR3: CASSTPDRVADTQYF. In DNA, the CDR3 is TGTGCCAGCAGTACCCCAGACAGGGTTGCCGATACGCAGTATTTT.

The rearrangement links TRBV15 to TRBJ2-5, with no clear D. From germline, CDR1 is LNHNV and CDR2 YYDKDF (reference sequence). V lost 6 bases to trimming and J lost 5 bases, with 16 bases between them. The CDR3 is 14 amino acids. In DNA form, the CDR3 reads TGTGCCACCAGTCCAGGTAACGCACTGGAGACCCAGTACTTC. Its protein is CATSPGNALETQYF.

With regard to this clone: This same CDR3 is encoded by further DNA sequences in the sample. This chain connects TRBV20-1 to TRBJ1-1; maybe TRBD1 (5 bases). Trimming removed 5 bases from V and 1 base from J, with 5 bases in between. From germline, CDR1 is DFQATT and CDR2 SNEGSKA (reference sequence). The CDR3 contains 11 residues. This chain's CDR3 is CSAQGNTEAFF. The CDR3 coding sequence is TGCAGTGCTCAGGGGAACACTGAAGCTTTCTTT.

This chain joins TRBV15 and TRBJ2-1, with TRBD2 identical over 9 bases. The CDR3 runs 15 residues. The ends lost 1 base at V and 9 bases at J; junction bases unmatched: 7. CDR1 is LNHNV, CDR2 YYDKDF, per germline (reference sequence). Written as DNA, the CDR3 is TGTGCCACCAGCAGAGTCCTAGCGGGATTTGTTGAGCAGTTCTTC. Its translation is CATSRVLAGFVEQFF.

This sequence joins TRBV5-8 and TRBJ1-5; D gene uncertain. Germline loops: CDR1 SGHTS, CDR2 YDEGEE. Trimming pared 0 bases from V and 0 bases from J, leaving 7 bases between. This CDR3 has 15 amino acids. DNA of the CDR3: TGTGCCAGCAGCTTGGCGGGTTATAGCAATCAGCCCCAGCATTTT. It codes for CASSLAGYSNQPQHF.

The chain is built from TRBV15 and TRBJ1-5; D ambiguous. The CDR3 has 15 residues. Germline V gene sequence: CDR1 LNHNV, CDR2 YYDKDF (reference sequence). V gave up 0 bases and J gave up 4 bases, with 10 bases separating them. For the CDR3, the DNA is TGTGCCACCAGCAGAGAGCGCACGGGGAATCAGCCCCAGCATTTT. It yields the protein CATSRERTGNQPQHF.

The table lists this clone with a count of one. V gene TRBV19 combines with J gene TRBJ2-7, with 9 positions matching TRBD1. The CDR3 extends over 15 amino acids. Looked up from germline, CDR1 is LNHDA and CDR2 is SQIVND (reference sequence). J lost 2 bases, V lost 6 bases, and 8 bases had no gene match. The CDR3 is CASSKPGQGTYEQYF. DNA for the CDR3: TGTGCCAGTAGCAAACCGGGACAGGGAACCTACGAGCAGTACTTC.

A word on this clone: This CDR3 is also generated by other DNA sequences in the sample. The rearrangement links TRBV7-8 to TRBJ1-2; 9 nucleotides match TRBD1. Germline V gives CDR1 SGHVS, CDR2 FQNEAQ. Losses at the gene ends were 5 bases for V and 4 bases for J; bases not matched to a gene: 8. This CDR3 has 15 residues. The CDR3 region is CASSKTGGGGYGYTF. Written as DNA, the CDR3 is TGTGCCAGCAGCAAGACAGGGGGTGGTGGCTATGGCTACACCTTC.

The CDR3 DNA reads TGTGCCAGCAGCTACGAGGGACAGTTGTCCTACGAGCAGTACTTC. As protein: CASSYEGQLSYEQYF. The genes are TRBV13 and TRBJ2-7; 7 bases map to TRBD1. Looked up from germline, CDR1 is PRHDT and CDR2 is FYEKMQ (reference sequence). The CDR3 consists of 15 residues. V was pared by 4 bases and J by 1 base, with 7 bases of the junction left unmatched. The full variable domain, with the rest looked up from reference TRBV13 and TRBJ2-7, is AAGVIQSPRHLIKEKRETATLKCYPIPRHDTVYWYQQGPGQDPQFLISFYEKMQSDKGSIPDRFSAQQFSDYHSELNMSSLELGDSALYFCASSYEGQLSYEQYFGPGTRLTVT.

The chain joins TRBV2 to TRBJ2-3, with TRBD1 identical over 9 bases. This CDR3 region has 15 residues. Per germline, CDR1 SNHLY and CDR2 FYNNEI. With V trimmed by 4 bases and J by 0 bases, 2 bases remained unmatched. The CDR3 loop reads CASSGDRASTDTQYF. The CDR3 DNA reads as TGTGCCAGCAGTGGGGACAGGGCTAGCACAGATACGCAGTATTTT. The full variable domain, completed using reference TRBV2 and TRBJ2-3, is EPEVTQTPSHQVTQMGQEVILRCVPISNHLYFYWYRQILGQKVEFLVSFYNNEISEKSEIFDDQFSVERPDGSNFTLKIRSTKLEDSAMYFCASSGDRASTDTQYFGPGTRLTVL.

The chain employs TRBV30 and TRBJ2-7; TRBD2 agrees at 8 bases. J lost 3 bases, V lost 5 bases, and 3 bases had no gene match. CDR3 length: 12 amino acids. Germline lookup yields CDR1 GTSNPN and CDR2 SVGIG (reference sequence). The CDR3 loop reads CAWGRGGYEQYF. CDR3 sequence (DNA): TGTGCCTGGGGTCGGGGGGGCTACGAGCAGTACTTC.

The J gene is TRBJ1-1, the V gene TRBV7-9; possible D gene TRBD1, 5 bases. This CDR3 has 19 amino acids. Germline assignment: CDR1 SEHNR and CDR2 FQNEAQ (reference sequence). Trimming left V 1 base short and J 5 bases short, with 26 bases between. The CDR3 protein is CASSLGRGRDSEQGTEAFF. Written as DNA, the CDR3 is TGTGCCAGCAGCTTAGGTAGGGGCAGGGACTCGGAGCAAGGGACTGAAGCTTTCTTT.

V usage is TRBV18 and J usage is TRBJ2-3; TRBD1 might be the D (5 bases). The length of the CDR3 is 15 residues. The V gene lost 1 base and the J gene lost 2 bases, with 10 bases spanning the gap. Germline assignment: CDR1 KGHSH and CDR2 LQKENI. CDR3 residues: CASSPRVRATDTQYF. The CDR3 DNA reads as TGTGCCAGCTCACCACGGGTCAGGGCCACAGATACGCAGTATTTT.

V and J are TRBV5-1 and TRBJ1-1; 8 nucleotides align to TRBD1. V was clipped by 4 bases and J by 5 bases; unmatched bases: 19. Germline V gene sequence: CDR1 SGHRS, CDR2 YFSETQ. CDR3 length: 18 amino acids. The CDR3 DNA reads TGCGCCAGCAGCCCAAATACAGGGGGAGCTGACGTTTGGACTGAAGCTTTCTTT. This translates into CASSPNTGGADVWTEAFF.